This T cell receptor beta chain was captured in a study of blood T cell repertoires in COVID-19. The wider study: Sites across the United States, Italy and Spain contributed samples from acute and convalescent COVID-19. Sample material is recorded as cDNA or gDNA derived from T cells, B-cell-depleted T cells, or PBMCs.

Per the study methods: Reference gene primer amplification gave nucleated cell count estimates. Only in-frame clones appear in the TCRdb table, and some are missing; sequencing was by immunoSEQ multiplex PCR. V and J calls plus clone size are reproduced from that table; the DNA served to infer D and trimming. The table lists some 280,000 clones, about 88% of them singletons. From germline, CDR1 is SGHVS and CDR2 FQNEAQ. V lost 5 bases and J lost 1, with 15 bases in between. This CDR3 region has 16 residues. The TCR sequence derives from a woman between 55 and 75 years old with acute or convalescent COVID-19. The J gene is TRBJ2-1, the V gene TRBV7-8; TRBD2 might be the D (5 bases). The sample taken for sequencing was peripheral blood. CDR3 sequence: CASSPREGRSYNEQFF. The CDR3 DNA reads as TGTGCCAGCAGCCCCCGCGAGGGCCGATCCTACAATGAGCAGTTCTTC.